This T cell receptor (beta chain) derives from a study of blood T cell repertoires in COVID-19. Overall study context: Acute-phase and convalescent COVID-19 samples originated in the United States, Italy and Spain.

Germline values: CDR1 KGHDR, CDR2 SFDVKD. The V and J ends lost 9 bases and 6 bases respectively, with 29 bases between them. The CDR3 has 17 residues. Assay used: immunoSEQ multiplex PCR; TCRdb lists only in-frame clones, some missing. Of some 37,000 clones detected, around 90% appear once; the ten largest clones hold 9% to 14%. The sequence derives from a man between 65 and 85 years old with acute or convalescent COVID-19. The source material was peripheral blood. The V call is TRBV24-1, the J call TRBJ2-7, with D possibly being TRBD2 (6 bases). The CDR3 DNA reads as TGTGCCACCGATGGGGGGTCTAGCGTGCAAACTTGGATCGAGCAGTACTTC. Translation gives CATDGGSSVQTWIEQYF.